Detailed here is one T cell receptor (beta chain). Under the authors' procedure: Estimated nucleated cell counts came from reference gene primer amplification. Assay used: immunoSEQ multiplex PCR; TCRdb lists only in-frame clones, some missing. That table is the source of V, J and clone size, and D and trimming were worked out from the DNA. The sample lists about 54,000 clones; 80% to 90% were seen once. The data were taken from a study of blood T cell repertoires in COVID-19. Background on the study: Samples of COVID-19 (acute and convalescent) were obtained from the United States, Italy and Spain. The cDNA or gDNA used as material had been derived from T cells, B-cell-depleted T cells, or PBMCs.

V dropped 5 bases and J dropped 3 bases, with 8 bases sitting between them. The CDR3 covers 12 residues. Germline V gives CDR1 SGHAT, CDR2 FQDESV (reference sequence). The source of this sequence is a human donor in a cohort sampled during active COVID-19. Sequencing was carried out using peripheral blood. This rearrangement joins TRBV11-1 to TRBJ2-7, with TRBD1 as a possible D gene (6 bases). The CDR3 region has the DNA TGTGCCAGCAGCACACAGGGCTACGAGCAGTACTTC. Its translation is CASSTQGYEQYF.